These 27 T cell receptor beta chains were all obtained from the same sample, sequenced in a study of T cell clonotyping in hematopoietic cell transplantation. Time point noted: recipient sample about 28 days before transplant, after cytoreduction. Generated by immunoSEQ multiplex PCR, the TCRdb table keeps only in-frame clones and is missing some. The repertoire holds tens of thousands of clones, 65% to 90% seen once, with roughly 6% in the top ten. The sample consisted of peripheral blood mononuclear cells, taken before stem cell transplant. The source is a man aged 55 to 69 with biphenotypic leukemia. Some clones in this sample may be carry-over from other donors' samples.

The V gene is TRBV30, the J gene TRBJ2-2; 8 bases align to TRBD1. Germline V CDR1 and CDR2: GTSNPN, SVGIG (reference sequence). J lost 4 bases, V lost 5 bases, and 12 bases had no gene match. The CDR3 sequence is 16 residues long. In DNA form, the CDR3 reads TGTGCCTGGGGAACCCTTGGACAGGGTGGCACCGGGGAGCTGTTTTTT. It is translated as CAWGTLGQGGTGELFF.

This chain uses TRBV7-9 with TRBJ2-1; D gene uncertain. The CDR3 runs 15 residues. The germline V gene has CDR1 SEHNR and CDR2 FQNEAQ (reference sequence). The germline V and J ends were trimmed by 3 bases and 6 bases, with 15 bases remaining between them. The CDR3 DNA sequence: TGTGCCAGCAGCTTGCAAGGGAATATGGGCAATGAGCAGTTCTTC. Translated: CASSLQGNMGNEQFF.

The chain uses TRBV30 and TRBJ2-7, with 10 nucleotides matching TRBD2. The CDR3 totals 16 residues. With 1 base clipped from V and 2 bases from J, the junction kept 8 bases outside the gene matches. Per germline, CDR1 GTSNPN and CDR2 SVGIG (reference sequence). DNA for the CDR3: TGTGCCTGGAGTGGGTATGAAACTAGCGGGACCTACGAGCAGTACTTC. It codes for CAWSGYETSGTYEQYF.

The chain uses TRBV7-2 and TRBJ2-3, with D tentatively TRBD2 (6 bases). Germline CDR1 reads SGHTA; CDR2 reads FQGNSA. V was pared by 0 bases and J by 2 bases, with 9 bases between. This CDR3 comprises 15 residues. The CDR3 spells CASSLAGGNTDTQYF. The DNA of the CDR3 is TGTGCCAGCAGCTTAGCGGGAGGTAACACAGATACGCAGTATTTT.

The chain combines TRBV28 with TRBJ2-7; 11 bases align to TRBD1. Germline values: CDR1 MDHEN, CDR2 SYDVKM. Germline trimming cut 1 base from V and 6 bases from J; bases unmatched to any gene: 8. The CDR3 totals 16 residues. The CDR3 sequence is CASSLLGTGGASEQYF. CDR3 DNA: TGTGCCAGCAGTTTATTGGGGACAGGGGGAGCCTCCGAGCAGTACTTC.

A remark on this clone: A junction boundary mismatches the germline segment, possibly from a read error. This chain uses TRBV14 with TRBJ2-2; TRBD2 is a possible D gene (6 bases). The length of the CDR3 is 12 residues. Germline-derived CDR1 and CDR2 are SGHDN and FVKESK. CDR3 coding DNA: TGTGCCAGCAGCCCGCTCCACGGGGAGGTGTTTTTT. Its translation: CASSPLHGEVFF.

The chain uses TRBV6-5 and TRBJ1-4, with D possibly being TRBD1 (5 bases). Trimming took off 6 bases at V and 5 bases at J, with 7 bases between the two ends. Germline V gene lookup returns CDR1 MNHEY and CDR2 SVGAGI. This CDR3 has 12 residues. CDR3 amino acids: CASRGGNEKLFF. The CDR3 bases are TGTGCCAGCAGGGGGGGGAATGAAAAACTGTTTTTT.

The gene calls are TRBV27 and TRBJ2-3; D may be TRBD2 (6 bases). The CDR3 is 18 amino acids. From germline, CDR1 is MNHEY and CDR2 SMNVEV (reference sequence). Trimming left V 5 bases short and J 6 bases short, with 27 bases between. The CDR3 sequence: CASSPQPSERARYDTQYF. CDR3 coding DNA: TGTGCCAGCAGTCCACAACCCTCCGAGCGGGCGCGGTACGATACGCAGTATTTT.

The J gene is TRBJ2-5, the V gene TRBV11-2; no reliable D call. The CDR3 has 15 residues. Deletions cut 6 bases from V and 2 bases from J, with 16 bases between. Germline CDR1 is SGHAT and CDR2 is FQNNGV. CDR3 protein: CASRAPGLKQETQYF. In DNA, the CDR3 is TGTGCCAGCAGAGCCCCGGGCCTCAAGCAAGAGACCCAGTACTTC.

This chain joins TRBV5-6 and TRBJ2-1, with TRBD2 identical over 14 bases. The V gene's germline CDR1 is SGHDT and CDR2 YYEEEE. J was trimmed by 3 bases and V by 3 bases; bases with no gene match: 8. The CDR3 extends over 18 amino acids. CDR3: CASSSGTSGGISYNEQFF. The CDR3 DNA is TGTGCCAGCAGCTCAGGGACTAGCGGGGGCATAAGCTACAATGAGCAGTTCTTC.

This clone has a handful of counts. The chain links TRBV6-1 to TRBJ2-7; 9 bases align to TRBD1. The CDR3 has 13 amino acids. Losses at the gene ends were 6 bases for V and 4 bases for J; bases not matched to a gene: 4. CDR1 is MNHNS, CDR2 SASEGT, per germline. The CDR3 coding sequence is TGTGCCAGCAGGAGACAGGGGGGTTACGAGCAGTACTTC. This sequence encodes CASRRQGGYEQYF.

This clone occurred a few times. This rearrangement joins TRBV2 to TRBJ2-2, with 9 bases that match TRBD2. Losses at the gene ends were 2 bases for V and 4 bases for J; bases not matched to a gene: 5. Germline lookup yields CDR1 SNHLY and CDR2 FYNNEI. CDR3 length: 16 amino acids. The CDR3 nucleotides read TGTGCCAGCAGTGAATTAGCGGGAGTTGGCACCGGGGAGCTGTTTTTT. This sequence encodes CASSELAGVGTGELFF.

This chain joins TRBV6-5 and TRBJ2-1, with 7 positions matching TRBD2. The CDR3 runs to 14 residues. V dropped 10 bases and J dropped 6; count of bases not matched to a gene: 12. From germline, CDR1 is MNHEY and CDR2 SVGAGI. The CDR3 reads CAIRSAGVPNEQFF. CDR3 nucleotide sequence: TGTGCCATCCGGTCGGCGGGAGTTCCCAATGAGCAGTTCTTC.

The chain carries TRBV6-1 and TRBJ2-7; unclear D gene. Germline loops: CDR1 MNHNS, CDR2 SASEGT. V dropped 8 bases and J dropped 3 bases, with 8 bases sitting between them. The CDR3 is 11 residues long. In nucleotides, the CDR3 is TGTGCCAGCCTTCTTCTCTACGAGCAGTACTTC. Translated, it gives CASLLLYEQYF.

The CDR3 DNA follows: TGTGCCAGCAGCTTAGACAGGCAGGGGAACACCGGGGAGCTGTTTTTT. As protein: CASSLDRQGNTGELFF. The V call is TRBV11-2, the J call TRBJ2-2, with a weak D call TRBD1 (5 bases). Trimming removed 0 bases from V and 1 base from J, with 9 bases in between. Germline-derived CDR1 and CDR2 are SGHAT and FQNNGV. The CDR3 is 16 residues long.

The chain has TRBV18 and TRBJ1-1; D unresolved. Trimming pared 3 bases from V and 5 bases from J, leaving 19 bases between. The germline V gene has CDR1 KGHSH and CDR2 LQKENI. CDR3 length: 16 residues. The CDR3 region has the DNA TGTGCCAGCTCACCCTTTGTAGGTCTCACTGGGACTGAAGCTTTCTTT. It encodes CASSPFVGLTGTEAFF.

This chain uses TRBV2 with TRBJ2-1, with a weak D call TRBD2 (6 bases). Germline V lookup: CDR1 SNHLY, CDR2 FYNNEI. Trimming pared 5 bases from V and 10 bases from J, leaving 18 bases between. The CDR3 totals 14 residues. The CDR3 region has the DNA TGTGCCAGCAGTCCGCCTATCCGACTAGACGAGCAGTTCTTC. This translates into CASSPPIRLDEQFF.

The rearrangement joins TRBV7-3 to TRBJ2-3, with D hard to call. CDR1 and CDR2 (germline): SGHTA, FQGTGA. The CDR3 totals 15 residues. V lost 3 bases and J lost 0, with 10 bases in between. The CDR3 DNA reads TGTGCCAGCAGCTTCGACGGCATGAGCACAGATACGCAGTATTTT. It specifies CASSFDGMSTDTQYF.

The gene calls are TRBV29-1 and TRBJ2-1, with D perhaps TRBD1 (5 bases). This CDR3 is 11 amino acids long. V lost 4 bases to trimming and J lost 7 bases, with 8 bases between them. Germline V gives CDR1 SQVTM, CDR2 ANQGSEA. CDR3 DNA: TGCAGCGTTGGCAGGGCGAATGAGCAGTTCTTC. Residues: CSVGRANEQFF.

The chain carries TRBV2 and TRBJ1-2; 7 positions match TRBD1. The V gene's germline CDR1 is SNHLY and CDR2 FYNNEI. The CDR3 runs to 11 residues. The CDR3 DNA is TGTGCGGGACAGCTAGACTATGGCTACACCTTC. This translates into CAGQLDYGYTF.

V usage is TRBV9 and J usage is TRBJ2-3; tentatively, D is TRBD2 (5 bases). The CDR3 covers 14 residues. V shed 4 bases and J shed 2 bases, with 11 bases lying between them. CDR1 and CDR2 (germline): SGDLS, YYNGEE. As DNA, the CDR3 is TGTGCCAGCAGCCACCGGGATCTCACAGATACGCAGTATTTT. This gives the protein CASSHRDLTDTQYF.

The chain couples TRBV30 to TRBJ1-1; TRBD1 might be the D (6 bases). The CDR3 is 13 amino acids. Germline CDR1 is GTSNPN and CDR2 is SVGIG (reference sequence). Trimming pared 1 base from V and 2 bases from J, leaving 8 bases between. The CDR3 nucleotides are TGTGCCTGGAGTGGGACAGCCAACACTGAAGCTTTCTTT. Its translation: CAWSGTANTEAFF.

The V gene is TRBV7-2, the J gene TRBJ2-7; D remains unclear. With 1 base removed from V and 6 bases from J, the gap between germline ends came to 19 bases. The CDR3 is 16 amino acids. CDR1 and CDR2 from the germline V gene are SGHTA and FQGNSA. CDR3 protein: CASSLGLRSHKTEQYF. The CDR3 coding sequence is TGTGCCAGCAGCTTAGGGTTAAGGAGCCACAAGACCGAGCAGTACTTC.

CDR3 protein: CASSRLTSEDTQYF. CDR3 in DNA: TGTGCCAGCAGCCGGCTGACTAGCGAAGATACGCAGTATTTT. J is TRBJ2-3 and V is TRBV7-8, with 8 bases that match TRBD2. V lost 5 bases and J lost 5; bases outside the gene matches: 6. The CDR3 runs to 14 residues. Germline V gene lookup returns CDR1 SGHVS and CDR2 FQNEAQ.

J is TRBJ2-3 and V is TRBV5-6; TRBD2 is a possible D gene (5 bases). There are 14 residues in the CDR3. From germline, CDR1 is SGHDT and CDR2 YYEEEE. The V end was cut by 1 base, the J end by 6 bases, with 12 bases between. CDR3 in amino acids: CASSLYRRGDTQYF. In DNA, the CDR3 is TGTGCCAGCAGCTTGTACCGAAGAGGGGATACGCAGTATTTT.

V and J are TRBV28 and TRBJ2-7; D gene uncertain. Trimming took 7 bases from V and 5 from J, leaving 12 bases between them. The CDR3 runs to 12 residues. Germline CDR1 is MDHEN and CDR2 is SYDVKM. The chain's CDR3 is CASNPRPDEQYF. As DNA, the CDR3 is TGTGCCAGCAACCCCCGCCCGGACGAGCAGTACTTC.

The chain recombines TRBV19 with TRBJ1-1; 8 bases fit TRBD1. With 6 bases clipped from V and 1 base from J, the junction kept 4 bases outside the gene matches. CDR1 and CDR2 (germline): LNHDA, SQIVND (reference sequence). The CDR3 runs 14 residues. The CDR3 nucleotides are TGTGCCAGTAGGCCAGGGGGCCCGAACACTGAAGCTTTCTTT. This codes for CASRPGGPNTEAFF.